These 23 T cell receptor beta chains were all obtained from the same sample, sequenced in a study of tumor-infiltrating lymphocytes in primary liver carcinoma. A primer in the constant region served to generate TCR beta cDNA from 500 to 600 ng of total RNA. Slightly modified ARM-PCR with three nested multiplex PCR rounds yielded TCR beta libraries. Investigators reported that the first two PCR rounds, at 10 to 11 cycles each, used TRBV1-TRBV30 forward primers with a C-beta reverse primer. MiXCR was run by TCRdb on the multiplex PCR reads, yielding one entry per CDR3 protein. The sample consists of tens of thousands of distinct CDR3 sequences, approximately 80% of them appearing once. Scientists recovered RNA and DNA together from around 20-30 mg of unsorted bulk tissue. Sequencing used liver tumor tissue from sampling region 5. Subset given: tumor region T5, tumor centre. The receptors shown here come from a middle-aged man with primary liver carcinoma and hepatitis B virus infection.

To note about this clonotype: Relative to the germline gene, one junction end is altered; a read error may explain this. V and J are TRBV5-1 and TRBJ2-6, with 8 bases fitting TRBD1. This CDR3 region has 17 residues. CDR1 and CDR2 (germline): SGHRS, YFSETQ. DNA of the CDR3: TGCACCAGCAGCTTGGTCGGACAGGGAGGCGGGGCCAACGTCCTGACTTTC. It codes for CTSSLVGQGGGANVLTF.

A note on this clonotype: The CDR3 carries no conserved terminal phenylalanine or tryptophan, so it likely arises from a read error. The CDR3 DNA reads as TGTGCCAGTAGAGTACAGAACTCTGGAAACACCATATATTAT. This translates into CASRVQNSGNTIYY. The chain has TRBV19 and TRBJ1-3; no clear D. Per germline, CDR1 LNHDA and CDR2 SQIVND (reference sequence). Trimming took off 6 bases at V and 0 bases at J, with 9 bases between the two ends. This CDR3 has 14 residues.

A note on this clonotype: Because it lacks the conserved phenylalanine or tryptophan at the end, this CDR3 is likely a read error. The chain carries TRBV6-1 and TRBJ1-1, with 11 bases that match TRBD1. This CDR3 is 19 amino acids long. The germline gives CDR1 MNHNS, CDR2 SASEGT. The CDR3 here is CVTGTPGQGVGLRNTEAFS. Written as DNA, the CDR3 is TGTGTCACCGGGACCCCGGGACAGGGGGTTGGGTTACGGAACACTGAAGCTTTCTCT.

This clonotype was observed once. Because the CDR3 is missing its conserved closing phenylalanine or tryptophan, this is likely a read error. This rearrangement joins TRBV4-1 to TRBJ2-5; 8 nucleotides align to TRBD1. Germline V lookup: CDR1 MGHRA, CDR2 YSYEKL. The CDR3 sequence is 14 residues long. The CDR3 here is CDSSPSGGGETQYL. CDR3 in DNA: TGCGACAGTAGCCCTTCAGGGGGCGGTGAGACCCAGTACCTC.

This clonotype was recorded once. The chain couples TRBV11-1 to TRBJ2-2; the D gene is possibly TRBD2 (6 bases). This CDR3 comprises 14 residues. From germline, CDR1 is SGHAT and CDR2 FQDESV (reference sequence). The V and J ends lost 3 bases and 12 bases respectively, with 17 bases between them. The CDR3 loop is CASSFTGVTRQLFF. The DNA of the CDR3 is TGTGCCAGCAGCTTTACGGGGGTTACCAGGCAGCTGTTTTTT.

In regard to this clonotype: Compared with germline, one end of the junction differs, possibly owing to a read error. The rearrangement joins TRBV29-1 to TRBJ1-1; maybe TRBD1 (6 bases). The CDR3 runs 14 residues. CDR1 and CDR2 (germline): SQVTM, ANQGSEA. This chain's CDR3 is CSVVVTGMNTEAPF. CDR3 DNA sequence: TGCAGCGTTGTAGTGACAGGAATGAACACTGAAGCTCCCTTT.

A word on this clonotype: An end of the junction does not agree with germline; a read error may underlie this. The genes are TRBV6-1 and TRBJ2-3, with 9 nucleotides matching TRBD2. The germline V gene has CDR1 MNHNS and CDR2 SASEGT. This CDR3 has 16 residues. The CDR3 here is CARSAGGLSATDMQYF. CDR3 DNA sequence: TGTGCCCGCAGCGCGGGGGGGCTTTCAGCTACGGATATGCAGTATTTT.

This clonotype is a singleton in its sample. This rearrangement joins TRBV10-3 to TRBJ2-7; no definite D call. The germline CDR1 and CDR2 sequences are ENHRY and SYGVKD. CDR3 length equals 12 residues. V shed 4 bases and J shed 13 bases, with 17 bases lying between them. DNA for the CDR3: TGTGCCATCAGTGTAGCCGGGCAAGACCATTACTTC. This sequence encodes CAISVAGQDHYF.

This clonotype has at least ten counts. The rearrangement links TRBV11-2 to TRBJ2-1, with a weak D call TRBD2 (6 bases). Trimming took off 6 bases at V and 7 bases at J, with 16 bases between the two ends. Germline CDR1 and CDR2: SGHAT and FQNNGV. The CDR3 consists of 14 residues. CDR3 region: CASSSAGPGNEQFF. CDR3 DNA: TGTGCCAGCAGTTCAGCGGGCCCTGGGAATGAGCAGTTCTTC. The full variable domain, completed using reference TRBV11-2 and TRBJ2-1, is EAGVAQSPRYKIIEKRQSVAFWCNPISGHATLYWYQQILGQGPKLLIQFQNNGVVDDSQLPKDRFSAERLKGVDSTLKIQPAKLEDSAVYLCASSSAGPGNEQFFGPGTRLTVL.

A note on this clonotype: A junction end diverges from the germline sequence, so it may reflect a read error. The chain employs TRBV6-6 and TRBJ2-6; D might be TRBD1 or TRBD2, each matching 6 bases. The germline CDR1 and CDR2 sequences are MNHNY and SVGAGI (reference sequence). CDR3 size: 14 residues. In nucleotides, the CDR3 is TGTGCCAGAAGTTACGGGTCGGGGGCCAACGTCCTGATTTTC. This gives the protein CARSYGSGANVLIF.

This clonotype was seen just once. CDR3 protein: CASGQVEVETQYF. The CDR3, as DNA: TGTGCCAGCGGACAGGTGGAGGTGGAGACCCAGTACTTC. V is TRBV11-1 and J is TRBJ2-5; 7 bases are a match to TRBD1. Losses at the gene ends were 8 bases for V and 5 bases for J; bases not matched to a gene: 8. This CDR3 has 13 residues. Germline lookup yields CDR1 SGHAT and CDR2 FQDESV (reference sequence).

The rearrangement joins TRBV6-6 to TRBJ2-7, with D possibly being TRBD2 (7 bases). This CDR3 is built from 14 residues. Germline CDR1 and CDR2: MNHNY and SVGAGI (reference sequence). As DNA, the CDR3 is TGTACCAACAGGGAGGGACACGGCAGGCCCGAGCAGTACTTC. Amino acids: CTNREGHGRPEQYF.

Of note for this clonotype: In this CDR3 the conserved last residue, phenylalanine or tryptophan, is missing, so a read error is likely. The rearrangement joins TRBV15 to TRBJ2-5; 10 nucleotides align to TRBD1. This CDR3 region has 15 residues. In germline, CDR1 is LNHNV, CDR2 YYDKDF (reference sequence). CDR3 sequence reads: CTSSNWTGGEETQYL. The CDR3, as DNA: TGTACCTCCAGCAACTGGACAGGGGGTGAAGAGACCCAGTACCTC.

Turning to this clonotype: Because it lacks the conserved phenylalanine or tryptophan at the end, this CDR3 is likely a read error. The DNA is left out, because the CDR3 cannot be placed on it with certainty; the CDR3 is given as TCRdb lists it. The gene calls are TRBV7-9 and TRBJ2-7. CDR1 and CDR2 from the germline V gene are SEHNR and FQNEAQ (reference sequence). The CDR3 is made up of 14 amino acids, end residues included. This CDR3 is CASSLPQGVNVLYL.

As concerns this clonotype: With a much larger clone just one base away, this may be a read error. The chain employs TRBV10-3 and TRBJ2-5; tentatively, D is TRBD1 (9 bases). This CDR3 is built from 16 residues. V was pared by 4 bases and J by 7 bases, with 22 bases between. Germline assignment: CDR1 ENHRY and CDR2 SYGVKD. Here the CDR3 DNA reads TGTGCCATCAGTGGAGGGACAGGGAGCGCGGGGGGGACCCAGTACTTC. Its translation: CAISGGTGSAGGTQYF.

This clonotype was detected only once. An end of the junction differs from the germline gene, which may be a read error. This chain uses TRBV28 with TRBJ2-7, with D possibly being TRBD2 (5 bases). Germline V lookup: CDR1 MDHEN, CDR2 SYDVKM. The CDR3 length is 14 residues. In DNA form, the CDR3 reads TGTACCAGCATCCGGACTGAGGGCTCCTACGAGCAGTACTTC. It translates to CTSIRTEGSYEQYF.

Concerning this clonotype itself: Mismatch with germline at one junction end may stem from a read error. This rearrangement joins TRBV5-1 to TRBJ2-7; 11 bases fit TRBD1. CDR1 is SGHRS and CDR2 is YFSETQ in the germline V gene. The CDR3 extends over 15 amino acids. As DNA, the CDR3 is TGCGCCAGTAGACGGGGACAGGGGGTTGCCTACGAGCACTACTTC. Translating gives CASRRGQGVAYEHYF.

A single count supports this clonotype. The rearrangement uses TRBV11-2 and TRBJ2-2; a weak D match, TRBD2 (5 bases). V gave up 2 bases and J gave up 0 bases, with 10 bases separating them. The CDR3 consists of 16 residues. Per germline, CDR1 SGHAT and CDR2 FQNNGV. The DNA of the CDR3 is TGTGCCAGCAGCTTAAACTCGGGAACGAACACCGGGGAGCTGTTTTTT. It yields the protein CASSLNSGTNTGELFF.

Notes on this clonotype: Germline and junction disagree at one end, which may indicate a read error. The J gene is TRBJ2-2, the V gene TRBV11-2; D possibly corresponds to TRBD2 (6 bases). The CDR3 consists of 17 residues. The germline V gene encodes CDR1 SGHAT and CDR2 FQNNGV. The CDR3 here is CTSSLALGGSNIGVLFF. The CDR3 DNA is TGTACCAGCAGCTTAGCATTAGGAGGGTCGAACATCGGGGTGCTGTTTTTT.

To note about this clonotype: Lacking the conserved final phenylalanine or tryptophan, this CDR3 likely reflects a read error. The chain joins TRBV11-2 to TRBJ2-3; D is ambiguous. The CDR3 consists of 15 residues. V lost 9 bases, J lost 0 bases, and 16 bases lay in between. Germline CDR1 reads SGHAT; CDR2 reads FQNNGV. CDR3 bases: TGTGCCAGGAGCCTCGAATATCAAAGCACAGATACGCAGTATTCT. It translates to CARSLEYQSTDTQYS.

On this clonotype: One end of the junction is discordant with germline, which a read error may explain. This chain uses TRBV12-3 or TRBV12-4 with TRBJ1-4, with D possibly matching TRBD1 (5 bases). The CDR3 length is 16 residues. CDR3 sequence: CASSLRGERVNEKPFF. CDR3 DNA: TGTGCCAGCAGTCTACGGGGGGAACGCGTGAATGAAAAACCGTTTTTT.

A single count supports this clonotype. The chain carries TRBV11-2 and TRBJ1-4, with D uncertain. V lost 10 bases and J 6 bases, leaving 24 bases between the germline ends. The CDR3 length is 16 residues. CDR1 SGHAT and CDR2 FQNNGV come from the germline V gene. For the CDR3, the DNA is TGTGCCAACAACAAGACTCCAAGAGGAACAGATGAAAAACTGTTTTTT. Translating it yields CANNKTPRGTDEKLFF. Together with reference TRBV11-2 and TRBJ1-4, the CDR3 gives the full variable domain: EAGVAQSPRYKIIEKRQSVAFWCNPISGHATLYWYQQILGQGPKLLIQFQNNGVVDDSQLPKDRFSAERLKGVDSTLKIQPAKLEDSAVYLCANNKTPRGTDEKLFFGSGTQLSVL.

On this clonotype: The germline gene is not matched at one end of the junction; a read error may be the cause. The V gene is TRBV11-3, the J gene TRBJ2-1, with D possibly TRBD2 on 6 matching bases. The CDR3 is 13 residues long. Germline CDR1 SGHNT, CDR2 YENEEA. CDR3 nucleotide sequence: TGTGCCAGCAGCTTAGCGGGAGTGAATGAGCAGCTCTTC. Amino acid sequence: CASSLAGVNEQLF.